One sample yielded the 24 T cell receptor beta chains listed below, sequenced in a study of cytomegalovirus exposure and HLA in healthy donors. The PCR employed 60 Vbeta primers together with 13 Jbeta primers. Profiling relied on immunoSEQ multiplex PCR, and the TCRdb table lists in-frame clones only, not all of them. The data show some 130,000 clones, and the top ten clones hold more than 1.5%. The sample was PBMCs. Receptors originate from a man between 18 and 29 years old in good health and CMV-seronegative.

The rearrangement uses TRBV4-3 and TRBJ1-2; 8 bases agree with TRBD1. Per the germline V gene, CDR1 is LGHNA and CDR2 is YSLEER. The CDR3 has 19 amino acids. Trimming took 0 bases from V and 1 from J; bases not matched to a gene: 13. The CDR3 nucleotides are TGCGCCAGCAGCCAAGATTTCCAGGGGGCTCACCCAATTAACTATGGCTACACCTTC. Protein: CASSQDFQGAHPINYGYTF.

The rearrangement links TRBV28 to TRBJ2-7, with 12 positions matching TRBD2. The CDR3 runs to 15 residues. Germline CDR1 reads MDHEN; CDR2 reads SYDVKM. Trimming took 4 bases from V and 4 from J; bases not matched to a gene: 5. This CDR3 reads CASSSPGTSGYEQYF. CDR3 bases: TGTGCCAGCAGTTCCCCCGGGACTAGCGGGTACGAGCAGTACTTC.

The CDR3 DNA sequence: TGTGCCAGCAGCTTGGGCCCTCAGGGGGCAGGGTCTGGAAACACCATATATTTT. Encoded protein: CASSLGPQGAGSGNTIYF. The chain combines TRBV5-4 with TRBJ1-3; the match to TRBD1 covers 8 bases. This CDR3 comprises 18 residues. Germline trimming cut 0 bases from V and 1 base from J; bases unmatched to any gene: 9. Per germline, CDR1 SGHNT and CDR2 YYREEE (reference sequence).

The chain joins TRBV5-4 to TRBJ1-2; no clear D gene. The CDR3 runs to 13 residues. Germline V gene sequence: CDR1 SGHNT, CDR2 YYREEE (reference sequence). V was clipped by 5 bases and J by 5 bases, with 13 bases between them. CDR3 DNA sequence: TGTGCCAGCAGTGCGGGAAGGCAATATGGCTACACCTTC. This sequence encodes CASSAGRQYGYTF.

The chain carries TRBV7-9 and TRBJ1-1; maybe TRBD1 (5 bases). Trimming cost V 6 bases and J 5 bases, with 10 bases left between them. The CDR3 is 12 amino acids. CDR1 and CDR2 from the germline V gene are SEHNR and FQNEAQ (reference sequence). CDR3 residues: CASSWEGTEAFF. The CDR3, as DNA: TGTGCCAGCAGTTGGGAGGGGACTGAAGCTTTCTTT.

V usage is TRBV30 and J usage is TRBJ2-1; no definite D call. V was cut by 0 bases and J by 7 bases, with 7 bases left in between. Germline-derived CDR1 and CDR2 are GTSNPN and SVGIG (reference sequence). CDR3 length equals 12 residues. The chain's CDR3 is CAWSVLGNEQFF. CDR3 sequence (DNA): TGTGCCTGGAGTGTACTCGGGAATGAGCAGTTCTTC.

The CDR3 nucleotides read TGCGCCAGCAGCCAAGACTCAGGGGTAGCATATGGCTACACCTTC. As protein: CASSQDSGVAYGYTF. The V call is TRBV4-1, the J call TRBJ1-2, with D maybe TRBD1 (6 bases). The V end was cut by 0 bases, the J end by 5 bases, with 13 bases between. Per germline, CDR1 MGHRA and CDR2 YSYEKL. The CDR3 has 15 amino acids.

The V and J genes are TRBV7-2 and TRBJ1-4, with D uncertain. The CDR3 runs to 16 residues. Germline CDR1 and CDR2: SGHTA and FQGNSA. The germline V and J ends were trimmed by 2 bases and 4 bases, with 14 bases remaining between them. Written as DNA, the CDR3 is TGTGCCAGCAGCTTACGCCCTCCTTCGGGTAATGAAAAACTGTTTTTT. Translating gives CASSLRPPSGNEKLFF.

This chain joins TRBV30 and TRBJ1-5, with D unclear. Germline CDR1 and CDR2: GTSNPN and SVGIG (reference sequence). The CDR3 is 13 residues long. Between the trimmed V and J ends, which lost 0 bases and 4 bases, there was a span of 7 bases. The DNA of the CDR3 is TGTGCCTGGAGTGTTCTGGAGAATCAGCCCCAGCATTTT. Its translation: CAWSVLENQPQHF. The whole variable domain, filled in from reference TRBV30 and TRBJ1-5, reads SQTIHQWPATLVQPVGSPLSLECTVEGTSNPNLYWYRQAAGRGLQLLFYSVGIGQISSEVPQNLSASRPQDRQFILSSKKLLLSDSGFYLCAWSVLENQPQHFGDGTRLSIL.

This rearrangement joins TRBV7-8 to TRBJ1-2; 8 nucleotides match TRBD1. J lost 8 bases, V lost 5 bases, and 7 bases had no gene match. Germline lookup yields CDR1 SGHVS and CDR2 FQNEAQ. The CDR3 contains 13 residues. Written as DNA, the CDR3 is TGTGCCAGCAGCCTAAGGACAGGGAGAGGCTACACCTTC. Translating gives CASSLRTGRGYTF.

The chain links TRBV7-9 to TRBJ1-1; a weak D match, TRBD1 (5 bases). CDR1 SEHNR and CDR2 FQNEAQ come from the germline V gene (reference sequence). Trimming cost V 0 bases and J 5 bases, with 13 bases left between them. CDR3 length: 15 residues. The CDR3: CASSLAQGDKTEAFF. Here the CDR3 DNA reads TGTGCCAGCAGCTTAGCTCAAGGGGATAAAACTGAAGCTTTCTTT. The whole variable domain, filled in from reference TRBV7-9 and TRBJ1-1, reads DTGVSQNPRHKITKRGQNVTFRCDPISEHNRLYWYRQTLGQGPEFLTYFQNEAQLEKSRLLSDRFSAERPKGSFSTLEIQRTEQGDSAMYLCASSLAQGDKTEAFFGQGTRLTVV.

The CDR3 nucleotides read TGCGCCAGCAGCATCGAAGGGTCTAGCGGGGCGATTACCGGGGAGCTGTTTTTT. Translated: CASSIEGSSGAITGELFF. This rearrangement joins TRBV5-1 to TRBJ2-2, with 9 bases aligning to TRBD2. The length of the CDR3 is 18 residues. Germline V gene sequence: CDR1 SGHRS, CDR2 YFSETQ. The junction had 15 bases not matched to a gene; V was cut back by 4 bases and J by 5 bases.

This chain connects TRBV2 to TRBJ2-1; TRBD2 matches at 9 bases. The V gene end was trimmed by 1 base and the J gene end by 7 bases; junction bases not matched to a gene: 8. This CDR3 region has 16 residues. Germline CDR1 SNHLY, CDR2 FYNNEI. In DNA, the CDR3 is TGTGCCAGCAGTGAAGATTGGGCTAGCGGGGTGAATGAGCAGTTCTTC. It codes for CASSEDWASGVNEQFF.

This chain uses TRBV28 with TRBJ1-2, with 10 nucleotides matching TRBD1. V shed 5 bases and J 8 bases; nucleotides not matched to a gene: 5. This CDR3 region has 13 residues. The germline gives CDR1 MDHEN, CDR2 SYDVKM. The CDR3 nucleotides are TGTGCCAGCAGTCCCGGACAGGGGGGCGGCTACACCTTC. Its protein product is CASSPGQGGGYTF.

The V call is TRBV6-1, the J call TRBJ2-2; possibly TRBD2 for D (6 bases). Trimming took off 4 bases at V and 7 bases at J, with 13 bases between the two ends. CDR1 is MNHNS and CDR2 is SASEGT in the germline V gene. This CDR3 contains 14 residues. The CDR3 DNA sequence: TGTGCCAGCAGTGCACGGACTACCAGCGGGGAGCTGTTTTTT. Its protein is CASSARTTSGELFF.

This sequence joins TRBV5-4 and TRBJ2-2; 14 nucleotides agree with TRBD2. Germline CDR1 is SGHNT and CDR2 is YYREEE (reference sequence). The V gene end was trimmed by 6 bases and the J gene end by 6 bases; junction bases not matched to a gene: 7. The CDR3 is 16 amino acids. CDR3 sequence: CASTLTSGGAAGELFF. CDR3 DNA: TGTGCCAGCACCCTGACTAGCGGGGGGGCCGCCGGGGAGCTGTTTTTT.

The chain joins TRBV9 to TRBJ2-7, with 10 bases identical to TRBD1. Germline trimming cut 2 bases from V and 0 bases from J; bases unmatched to any gene: 5. Germline-derived CDR1 and CDR2 are SGDLS and YYNGEE. This CDR3 comprises 16 residues. Written as DNA, the CDR3 is TGTGCCAGCAGCGTCAACCGGGACAGGGGCTCCTACGAGCAGTACTTC. This gives the protein CASSVNRDRGSYEQYF.

The chain is built from TRBV27 and TRBJ1-2; 9 bases are a match to TRBD1. The CDR3 runs 14 residues. After removal of 3 bases from V and 8 bases from J, the junction contained 7 bases not matched to a gene. Germline loops: CDR1 MNHEY, CDR2 SMNVEV (reference sequence). Here the CDR3 DNA reads TGTGCCAGCAGTTTTTCAGGGACAGGGCGAGGCTACACCTTC. Its protein is CASSFSGTGRGYTF.

This chain uses TRBV11-2 with TRBJ2-2; D not certain. The CDR3 length is 12 residues. CDR1 is SGHAT and CDR2 is FQNNGV in the germline V gene. The V and J ends lost 2 bases and 7 bases respectively, with 5 bases between them. CDR3 sequence: CASSLFGGELFF. CDR3 sequence (DNA): TGTGCCAGCAGCTTATTCGGCGGGGAGCTGTTTTTT. Together with reference TRBV11-2 and TRBJ2-2, the CDR3 gives the full variable domain: EAGVAQSPRYKIIEKRQSVAFWCNPISGHATLYWYQQILGQGPKLLIQFQNNGVVDDSQLPKDRFSAERLKGVDSTLKIQPAKLEDSAVYLCASSLFGGELFFGEGSRLTVL.

The rearrangement uses TRBV7-2 and TRBJ2-7, with 7 bases that match TRBD1. V lost 2 bases and J lost 6; bases outside the gene matches: 13. The CDR3 extends over 16 amino acids. CDR1 and CDR2 (germline): SGHTA, FQGNSA. The CDR3 loop is CASSLFGIGGFVEQYF. CDR3 DNA sequence: TGTGCCAGCAGCTTATTCGGGATAGGGGGCTTCGTCGAGCAGTACTTC.

CDR3 residues: CASSSGLALETQYF. Here the CDR3 DNA reads TGTGCCAGCAGTTCGGGACTAGCTCTGGAGACCCAGTACTTC. The chain recombines TRBV13 with TRBJ2-5; 9 bases match TRBD2. The CDR3 totals 14 residues. Germline values: CDR1 PRHDT, CDR2 FYEKMQ (reference sequence). The trim removed 6 bases at V and 5 bases at J, leaving 7 bases unmatched.

The chain joins TRBV5-6 to TRBJ2-7; 8 positions match TRBD1. Germline V gene sequence: CDR1 SGHDT, CDR2 YYEEEE. The CDR3 is 14 residues long. With 9 bases clipped from V and 6 bases from J, the junction kept 14 bases outside the gene matches. DNA for the CDR3: TGTGCCACCATGGGAAGACAGGGGTTAGCCGAGCAGTACTTC. Amino acids: CATMGRQGLAEQYF.

V gene TRBV2 combines with J gene TRBJ2-7; 11 bases match TRBD1. This CDR3 region has 16 residues. Per the germline V gene, CDR1 is SNHLY and CDR2 is FYNNEI. The V segment lost 2 bases and the J segment 5 bases; nucleotides outside the gene matches: 8. CDR3 residues: CASSEFGDRGFHEQYF. The CDR3 nucleotides read TGTGCCAGCAGTGAATTTGGGGACAGGGGGTTTCACGAGCAGTACTTC.

The chain has TRBV5-1 and TRBJ2-3; 8 nucleotides agree with TRBD2. The V segment lost 2 bases and the J segment 2 bases; nucleotides outside the gene matches: 7. The CDR3 covers 16 residues. Per the germline V gene, CDR1 is SGHRS and CDR2 is YFSETQ. This CDR3 is CASSLFPAGDTDTQYF. The CDR3 nucleotides read TGCGCCAGCAGCTTATTTCCAGCGGGAGACACAGATACGCAGTATTTT.